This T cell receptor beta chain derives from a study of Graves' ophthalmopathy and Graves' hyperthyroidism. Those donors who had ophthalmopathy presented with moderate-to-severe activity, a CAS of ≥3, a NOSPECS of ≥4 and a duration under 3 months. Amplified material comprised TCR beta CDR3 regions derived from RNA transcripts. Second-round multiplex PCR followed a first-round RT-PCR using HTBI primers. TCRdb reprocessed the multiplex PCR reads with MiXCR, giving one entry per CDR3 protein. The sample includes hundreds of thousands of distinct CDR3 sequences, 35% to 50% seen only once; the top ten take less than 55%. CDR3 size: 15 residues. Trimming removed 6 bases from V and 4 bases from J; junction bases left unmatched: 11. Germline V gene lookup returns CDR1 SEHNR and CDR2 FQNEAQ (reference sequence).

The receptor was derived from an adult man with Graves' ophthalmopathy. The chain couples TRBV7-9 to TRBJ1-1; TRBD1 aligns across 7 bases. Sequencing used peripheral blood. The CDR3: CASRNLEQGFTEAFF. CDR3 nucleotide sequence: TGTGCCAGCAGAAACCTAGAACAGGGGTTCACTGAAGCTTTCTTT.